Listed here is a single TCR beta chain. These data originate in a study of siplizumab effects on memory and regulatory T cells. Profiling relied on immunoSEQ multiplex PCR, and the TCRdb table lists in-frame clones only, not all of them. The repertoire holds 85,000 to 130,000 clones, with 94% as singletons. The sample was Tregs sorted from blood. This sequence was found in a human donor in good health.

The CDR3: CASSLRRRLNTEAFF. CDR3 DNA: TGTGCCAGCAGTTTAAGGCGGAGACTGAACACTGAAGCTTTCTTT. The rearrangement uses TRBV28 and TRBJ1-1; no clear D gene. Germline lookup yields CDR1 MDHEN and CDR2 SYDVKM. V was cut by 2 bases and J by 0 bases, with 10 bases left in between. The CDR3 has 15 residues.